Detailed here is one T cell receptor (beta chain). Its specificity is not known. Trimming removed 6 bases at V and 9 bases at J, with 15 bases between. This CDR3 region has 13 residues. The germline gives CDR1 MNHEY, CDR2 SMNVEV (reference sequence). TCRdb redid the calling of the 5' RACE reads with MiXCR, one entry per CDR3 protein. Of just under 90,000 distinct CDR3 sequences listed, approximately 15% are singletons. These data originate in a study of early T cells in non-severe SARS-CoV-2 infection. Study conclusions and caveats: The VDJdb matching leaned toward anti-spike CD8 responses and overlooked private and CD4 specificities.

This TCR derives from an adult who was a healthcare worker with PCR-confirmed SARS-CoV-2 infection or an uninfected control (not recorded which). The chain has TRBV27 and TRBJ2-1, with D perhaps matching TRBD1 (5 bases). The sequenced sample consisted of whole blood. DNA of the CDR3: TGTGCCAGCAGGAGGTCAGGGATAGGTGAGCAGTTCTTC. Translated, it gives CASRRSGIGEQFF.